This T cell receptor beta chain was observed in a study of beta chain features in type 1 diabetes. Across the whole study: Patients and healthy donors were similar in age, gender and cell yields.

Via CD45RO/CCR7/CD25/CD127/CD95/CD27, cells of the CD4+ naive, central memory, regulatory and stem cell-like memory subsets were sorted. Trimming stripped 5 bases from V and 5 bases from J, with 6 bases between. The germline V gene has CDR1 MNHNY and CDR2 SVGAGI (reference sequence). The CDR3 has 11 amino acids. Expressed TCRB transcripts were sequenced after all isolated RNA was converted to cDNA. Libraries were prepared by immunoSEQ multiplex PCR; TCRdb keeps only in-frame clonotypes and omits some of them. Of approximately 330,000 clones listed, 11% are singletons. Study outcomes and limitations: The naive, central memory and Treg TCRB repertoires looked more alike in patients than they did in healthy donors.

This clone was picked up a small number of times. Its antigen is currently unknown. Sequencing used naive CD4+ T cells from blood. This clonotype was obtained from a woman aged 25 to 39 in good health. The chain is built from TRBV6-6 and TRBJ2-5, with D unclear. Here the CDR3 DNA reads TGTGCCAGCAGTATCATGGAGACCCAGTACTTC. Translating gives CASSIMETQYF.